Listed here is a single T cell receptor beta chain. This entry is derived from a study of blood T cell repertoires in COVID-19. Study overall: Collection of acute and convalescent COVID-19 samples took place in the United States, Italy and Spain. The cDNA or gDNA used as material had been derived from T cells, B-cell-depleted T cells, or PBMCs.

The germline CDR1 and CDR2 sequences are KGHSH and LQKENI. Trimming removed 1 base from V and 8 bases from J, with 11 bases in between. CDR3 size: 13 residues. Study processing details: Scientists estimated how many nucleated cells there were by amplifying reference gene primers. Clones were read by immunoSEQ multiplex PCR, and TCRdb kept only the in-frame ones, dropping some. V and J calls and clone size follow that table, whereas D and trimming were derived from the DNA. The sample includes 30,000 to 35,000 clones, about 89% of them seen just once. The source material was peripheral blood. The chain employs TRBV18 and TRBJ1-2, with TRBD1 as a possible D gene (5 bases). This clonotype was sampled from a human donor in a cohort sampled during active COVID-19. The CDR3 coding sequence is TGTGCCAGCTCACCACTAGGGGTCAGCGGCTACACCTTC. Its translation: CASSPLGVSGYTF.